This TCR beta chain was sequenced for a study of T cell repertoires in cytomegalovirus infection. Study-wide context: In the study, CMV epitopes included recently identified HLA-C-restricted and well-studied HLA-B-restricted ones. Broader study findings: The cumulative frequency of public TCR beta families distinguished individuals who carried CMV together with the relevant HLA. Dominating the ex vivo response were HLA-C-restricted CMV-specific TCR beta clonotypes.

Comment on this clonotype: The antigen remains undetermined.

TCRdb re-called the reads through MiXCR, storing one row per CDR3 protein. Counted here are roughly 160,000 distinct CDR3 sequences, less than 25% occurring once; the ten biggest clones make up more than 25%. The receptor's source is a human donor in good health (CMV status not recorded). Some clones in this sample may be carry-over from other donors' samples. The material was CD8+ T cells from cultured PBMCs, obtained from culture after CMV antigen stimulation.

The CDR3 sequence is CASNRGTEAFF. In DNA form, the CDR3 reads TGTGCCAGCAACCGGGGCACTGAAGCTTTCTTT. V is TRBV12-3 or TRBV12-4 and J is TRBJ1-1, with D unresolved. The CDR3 has 11 residues. Trimming cost V 7 bases and J 4 bases, with 7 bases left between them.